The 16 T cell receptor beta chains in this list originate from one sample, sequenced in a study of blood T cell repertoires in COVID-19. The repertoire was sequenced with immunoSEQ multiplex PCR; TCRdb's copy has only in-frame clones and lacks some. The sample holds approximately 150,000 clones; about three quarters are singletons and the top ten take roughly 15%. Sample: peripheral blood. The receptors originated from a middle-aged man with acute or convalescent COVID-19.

CDR3 amino acids: CASSVGASGGAGETQYF. The CDR3, as DNA: TGTGCCAGCAGCGTAGGGGCTAGCGGGGGGGCCGGTGAGACCCAGTACTTC. The chain carries TRBV9 and TRBJ2-5; TRBD2 aligns across 12 bases. The CDR3 has 17 amino acids. The germline gives CDR1 SGDLS, CDR2 YYNGEE. Trimming at V came to 0 bases and at J to 5 bases, leaving 8 bases not matched to a gene.

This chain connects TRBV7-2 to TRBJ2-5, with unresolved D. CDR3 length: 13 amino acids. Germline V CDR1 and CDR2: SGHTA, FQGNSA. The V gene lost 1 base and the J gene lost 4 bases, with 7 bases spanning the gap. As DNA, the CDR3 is TGTGCCAGCAGCTTAGAGTGGAGAGAGACCCAGTACTTC. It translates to CASSLEWRETQYF. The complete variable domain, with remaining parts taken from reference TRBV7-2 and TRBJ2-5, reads GAGVSQSPSNKVTEKGKDVELRCDPISGHTALYWYRQSLGQGLEFLIYFQGNSAPDKSGLPSDRFSAERTGGSVSTLTIQRTQQEDSAVYLCASSLEWRETQYFGPGTRLLVL.

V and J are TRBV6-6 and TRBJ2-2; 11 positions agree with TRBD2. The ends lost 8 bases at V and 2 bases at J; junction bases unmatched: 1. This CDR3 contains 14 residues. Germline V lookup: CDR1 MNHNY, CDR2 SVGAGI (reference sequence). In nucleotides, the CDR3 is TGTGCCAGCGGACTAGCGGGTAACACCGGGGAGCTGTTTTTT. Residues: CASGLAGNTGELFF.

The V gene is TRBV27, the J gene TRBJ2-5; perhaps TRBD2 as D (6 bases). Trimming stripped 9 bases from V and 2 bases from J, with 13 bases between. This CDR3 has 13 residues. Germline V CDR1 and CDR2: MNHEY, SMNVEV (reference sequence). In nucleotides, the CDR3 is TGTGCCAGTGGCGATAGCGGACAAGAGACCCAGTACTTC. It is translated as CASGDSGQETQYF.

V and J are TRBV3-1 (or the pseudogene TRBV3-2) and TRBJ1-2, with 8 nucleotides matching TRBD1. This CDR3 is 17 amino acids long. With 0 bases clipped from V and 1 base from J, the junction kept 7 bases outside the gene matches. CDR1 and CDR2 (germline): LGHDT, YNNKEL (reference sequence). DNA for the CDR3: TGTGCCAGCAGCCAAGACTCCCGGACAGGGCTTAACTATGGCTACACCTTC. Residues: CASSQDSRTGLNYGYTF.

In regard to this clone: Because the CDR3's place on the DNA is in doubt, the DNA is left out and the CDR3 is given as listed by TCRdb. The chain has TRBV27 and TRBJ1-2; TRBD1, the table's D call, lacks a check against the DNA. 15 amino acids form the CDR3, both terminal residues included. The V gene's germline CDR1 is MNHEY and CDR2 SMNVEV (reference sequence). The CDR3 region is CASSTSEGAFGGYTF.

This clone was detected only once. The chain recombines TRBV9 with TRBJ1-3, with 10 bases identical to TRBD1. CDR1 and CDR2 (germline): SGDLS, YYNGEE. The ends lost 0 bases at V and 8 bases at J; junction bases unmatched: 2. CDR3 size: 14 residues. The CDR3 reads CASSVGDRGDTIYF. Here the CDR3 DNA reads TGTGCCAGCAGCGTAGGGGACAGGGGTGACACCATATATTTT.

As DNA, the CDR3 is TGTGCCATCAGTGAGGTCCTCGAGACCCAGTACTTC. As protein: CAISEVLETQYF. V and J are TRBV10-3 and TRBJ2-5; D is ambiguous. The CDR3 is made up of 12 amino acids. V was cut by 2 bases and J by 5 bases, with 6 bases left in between. Germline V gene lookup returns CDR1 ENHRY and CDR2 SYGVKD.

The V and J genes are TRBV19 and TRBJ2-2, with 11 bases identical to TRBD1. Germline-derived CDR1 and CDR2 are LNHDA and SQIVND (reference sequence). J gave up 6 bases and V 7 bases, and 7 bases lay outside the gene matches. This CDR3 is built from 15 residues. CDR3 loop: CASMVGTGGAGELFF. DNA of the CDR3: TGTGCCAGTATGGTCGGGACAGGGGGGGCCGGGGAGCTGTTTTTT.

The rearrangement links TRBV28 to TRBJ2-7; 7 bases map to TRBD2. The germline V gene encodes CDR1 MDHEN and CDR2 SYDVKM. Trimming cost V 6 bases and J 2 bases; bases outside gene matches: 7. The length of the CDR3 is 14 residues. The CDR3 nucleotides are TGTGCCAGCAGCCCCGGGGGGTGGGCCTACGAGCAGTACGTC. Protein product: CASSPGGWAYEQYV.

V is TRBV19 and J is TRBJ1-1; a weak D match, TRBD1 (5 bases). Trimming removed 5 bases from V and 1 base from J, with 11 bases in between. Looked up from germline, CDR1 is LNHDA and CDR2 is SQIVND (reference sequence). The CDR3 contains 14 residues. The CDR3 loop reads CASSPWTTNTEAFF. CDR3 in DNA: TGTGCCAGTAGTCCCTGGACAACGAACACTGAAGCTTTCTTT.

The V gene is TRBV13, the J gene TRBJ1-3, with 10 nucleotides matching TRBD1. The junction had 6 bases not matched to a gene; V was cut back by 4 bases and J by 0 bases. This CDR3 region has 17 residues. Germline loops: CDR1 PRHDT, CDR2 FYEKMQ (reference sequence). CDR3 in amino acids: CASSSWTGGYSGNTIYF. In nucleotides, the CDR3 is TGTGCCAGCAGCTCCTGGACAGGGGGTTACTCTGGAAACACCATATATTTT.

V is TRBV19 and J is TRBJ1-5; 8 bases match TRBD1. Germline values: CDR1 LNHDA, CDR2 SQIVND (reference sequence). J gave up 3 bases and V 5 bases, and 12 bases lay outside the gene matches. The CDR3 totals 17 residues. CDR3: CASSPRQGKGANQPQHF. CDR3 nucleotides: TGTGCCAGTAGTCCCCGACAGGGGAAGGGGGCCAATCAGCCCCAGCATTTT. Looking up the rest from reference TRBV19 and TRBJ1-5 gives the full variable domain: DGGITQSPKYLFRKEGQNVTLSCEQNLNHDAMYWYRQDPGQGLRLIYYSQIVNDFQKGDIAEGYSVSREKKESFPLTVTSAQKNPTAFYLCASSPRQGKGANQPQHFGDGTRLSIL.

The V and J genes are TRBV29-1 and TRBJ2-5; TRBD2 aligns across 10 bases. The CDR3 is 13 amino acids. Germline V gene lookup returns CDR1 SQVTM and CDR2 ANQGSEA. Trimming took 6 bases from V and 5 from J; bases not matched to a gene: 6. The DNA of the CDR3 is TGCAGCGTAAGCGGGGGGGCGAAGGAGACCCAGTACTTC. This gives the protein CSVSGGAKETQYF.

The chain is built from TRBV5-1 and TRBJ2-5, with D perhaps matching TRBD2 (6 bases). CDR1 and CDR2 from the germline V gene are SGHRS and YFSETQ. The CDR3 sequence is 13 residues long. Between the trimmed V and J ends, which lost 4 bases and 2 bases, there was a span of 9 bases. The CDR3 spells CASSPGTQETQYF. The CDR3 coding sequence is TGCGCCAGCAGCCCGGGGACTCAAGAGACCCAGTACTTC.

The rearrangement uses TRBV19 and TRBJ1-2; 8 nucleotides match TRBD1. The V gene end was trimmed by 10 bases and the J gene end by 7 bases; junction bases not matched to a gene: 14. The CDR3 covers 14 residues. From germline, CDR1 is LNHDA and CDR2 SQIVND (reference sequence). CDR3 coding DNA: TGTGCCACCGCGACCACTACAGGGGGGTCTGGCTACACCTTC. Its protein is CATATTTGGSGYTF.